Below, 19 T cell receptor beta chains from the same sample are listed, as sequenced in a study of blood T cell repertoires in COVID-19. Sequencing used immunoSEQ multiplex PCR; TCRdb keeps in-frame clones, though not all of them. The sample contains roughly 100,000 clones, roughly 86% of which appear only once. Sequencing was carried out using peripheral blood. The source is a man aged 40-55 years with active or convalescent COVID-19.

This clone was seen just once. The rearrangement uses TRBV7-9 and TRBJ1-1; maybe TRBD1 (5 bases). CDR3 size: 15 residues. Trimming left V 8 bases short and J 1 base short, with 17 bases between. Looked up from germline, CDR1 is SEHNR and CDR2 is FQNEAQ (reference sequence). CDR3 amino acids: CASLPGGVANTEAFF. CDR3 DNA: TGTGCCAGCCTTCCCGGGGGGGTGGCGAACACTGAAGCTTTCTTT.

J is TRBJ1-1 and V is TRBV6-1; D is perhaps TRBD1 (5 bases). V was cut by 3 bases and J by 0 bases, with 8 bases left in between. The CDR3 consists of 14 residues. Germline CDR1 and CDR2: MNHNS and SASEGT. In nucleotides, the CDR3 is TGTGCCAGCAGTGAGGGAGGGGTGAACACTGAAGCTTTCTTT. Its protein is CASSEGGVNTEAFF.

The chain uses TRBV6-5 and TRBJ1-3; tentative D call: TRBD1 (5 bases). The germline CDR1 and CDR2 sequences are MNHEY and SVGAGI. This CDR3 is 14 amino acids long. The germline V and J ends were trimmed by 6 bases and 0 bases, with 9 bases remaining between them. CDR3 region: CASRTDLSGNTIYF. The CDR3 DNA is TGTGCCAGCAGGACAGACCTCTCTGGAAACACCATATATTTT.

In DNA, the CDR3 is TGTGCCAGTAGTATCCCCGGGACAGGGGCCAACGTCCTGACTTTC. It codes for CASSIPGTGANVLTF. The V and J genes are TRBV19 and TRBJ2-6; D perhaps matches TRBD1 (6 bases). From germline, CDR1 is LNHDA and CDR2 SQIVND (reference sequence). V was cut by 3 bases and J by 4 bases, with 10 bases left in between. CDR3 length equals 15 residues.

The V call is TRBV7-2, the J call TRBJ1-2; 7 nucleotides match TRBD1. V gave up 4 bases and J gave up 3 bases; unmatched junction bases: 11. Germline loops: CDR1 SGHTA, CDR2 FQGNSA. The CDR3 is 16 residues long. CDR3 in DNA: TGTGCCAGCAGCTCTCATAGACAGGGCGGGGACTATGGCTACACCTTC. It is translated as CASSSHRQGGDYGYTF.

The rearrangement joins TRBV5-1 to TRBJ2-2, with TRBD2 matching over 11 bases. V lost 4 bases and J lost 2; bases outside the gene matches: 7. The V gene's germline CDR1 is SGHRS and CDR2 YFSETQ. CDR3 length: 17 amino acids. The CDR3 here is CASSGDLAGGNTGELFF. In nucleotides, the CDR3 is TGCGCCAGCAGCGGGGACCTAGCGGGGGGAAACACCGGGGAGCTGTTTTTT.

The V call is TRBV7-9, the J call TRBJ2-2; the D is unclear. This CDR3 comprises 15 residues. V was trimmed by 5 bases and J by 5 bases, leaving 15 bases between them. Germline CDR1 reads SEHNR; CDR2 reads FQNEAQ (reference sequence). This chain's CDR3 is CASSVNEASTGELFF. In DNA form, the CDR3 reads TGTGCCAGCAGCGTTAATGAGGCATCAACCGGGGAGCTGTTTTTT.

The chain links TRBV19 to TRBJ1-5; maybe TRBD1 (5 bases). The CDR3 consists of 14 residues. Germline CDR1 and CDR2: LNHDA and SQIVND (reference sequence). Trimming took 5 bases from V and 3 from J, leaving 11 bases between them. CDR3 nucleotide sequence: TGTGCCAGTAGTTTCTCAGGGTACAATCAGCCCCAGCATTTT. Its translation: CASSFSGYNQPQHF.

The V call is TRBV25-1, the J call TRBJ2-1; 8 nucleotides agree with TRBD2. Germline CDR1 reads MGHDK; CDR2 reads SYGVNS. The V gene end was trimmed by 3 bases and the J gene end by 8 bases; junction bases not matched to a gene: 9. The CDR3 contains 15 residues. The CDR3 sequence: CASSDPGLELDEQFF. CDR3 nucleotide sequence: TGTGCCAGCAGTGATCCGGGACTAGAATTGGATGAGCAGTTCTTC.

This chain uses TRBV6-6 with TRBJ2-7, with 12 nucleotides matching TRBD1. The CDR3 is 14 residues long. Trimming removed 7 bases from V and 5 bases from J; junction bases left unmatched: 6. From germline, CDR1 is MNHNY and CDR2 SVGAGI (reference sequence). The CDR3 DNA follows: TGTGCCAGCATCCCGGGACAGGGGGCCGACGAGCAGTACTTC. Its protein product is CASIPGQGADEQYF.

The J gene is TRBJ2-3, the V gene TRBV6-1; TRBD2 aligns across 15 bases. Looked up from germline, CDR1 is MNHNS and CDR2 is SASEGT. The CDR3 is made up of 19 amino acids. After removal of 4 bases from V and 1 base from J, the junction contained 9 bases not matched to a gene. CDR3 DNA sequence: TGTGCCAGCAGTGCCGCCGGGACTAGCGGGGGGCGTGGCACAGATACGCAGTATTTT. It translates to CASSAAGTSGGRGTDTQYF.

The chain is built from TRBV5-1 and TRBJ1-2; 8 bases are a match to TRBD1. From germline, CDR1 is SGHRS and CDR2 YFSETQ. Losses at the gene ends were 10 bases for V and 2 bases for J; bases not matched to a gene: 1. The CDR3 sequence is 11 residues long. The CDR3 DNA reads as TGCGCCTCAGGGGGCAACTATGGCTACACCTTC. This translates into CASGGNYGYTF.

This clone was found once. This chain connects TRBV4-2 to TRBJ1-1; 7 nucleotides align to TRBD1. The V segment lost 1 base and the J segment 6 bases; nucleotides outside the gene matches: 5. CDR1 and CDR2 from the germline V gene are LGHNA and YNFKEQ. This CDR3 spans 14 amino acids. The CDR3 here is CASSQVQTGSEAFF. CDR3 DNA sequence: TGTGCCAGCAGCCAAGTACAGACAGGGTCTGAAGCTTTCTTT.

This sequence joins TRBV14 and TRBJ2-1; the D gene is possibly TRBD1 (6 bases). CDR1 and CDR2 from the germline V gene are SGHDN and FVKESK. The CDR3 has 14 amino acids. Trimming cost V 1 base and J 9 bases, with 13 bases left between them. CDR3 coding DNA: TGTGCCAGCAGCCAAGTCACAGGGTTAGGTGAGCAGTTCTTC. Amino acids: CASSQVTGLGEQFF.

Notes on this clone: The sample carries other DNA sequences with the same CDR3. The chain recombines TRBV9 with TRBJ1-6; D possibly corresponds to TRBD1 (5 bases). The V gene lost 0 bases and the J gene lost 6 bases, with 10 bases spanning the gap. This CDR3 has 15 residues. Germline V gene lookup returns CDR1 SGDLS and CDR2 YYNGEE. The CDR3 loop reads CASSVGPGGNSPLHF. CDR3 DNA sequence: TGTGCCAGCAGCGTAGGTCCCGGGGGTAATTCACCCCTCCACTTT.

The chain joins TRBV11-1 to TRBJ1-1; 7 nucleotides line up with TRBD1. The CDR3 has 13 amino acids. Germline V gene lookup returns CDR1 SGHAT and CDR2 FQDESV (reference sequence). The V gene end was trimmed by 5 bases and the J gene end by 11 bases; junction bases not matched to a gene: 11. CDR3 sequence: CASSAEKTGLAFF. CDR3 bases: TGTGCCAGCAGCGCTGAGAAGACAGGGCTGGCTTTCTTT. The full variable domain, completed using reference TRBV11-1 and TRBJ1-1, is EAEVAQSPRYKITEKSQAVAFWCDPISGHATLYWYRQILGQGPELLVQFQDESVVDDSQLPKDRFSAERLKGVDSTLKIQPAELGDSAMYLCASSAEKTGLAFFGQGTRLTVV.

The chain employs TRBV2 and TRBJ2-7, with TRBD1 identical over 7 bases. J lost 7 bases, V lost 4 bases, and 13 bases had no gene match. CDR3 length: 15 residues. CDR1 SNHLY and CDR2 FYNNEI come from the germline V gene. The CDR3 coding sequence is TGTGCCAGCAGTGGATCCGGGACAGTGAATCGGGAGCAGTACTTC. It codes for CASSGSGTVNREQYF. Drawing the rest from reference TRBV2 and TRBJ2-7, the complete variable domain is EPEVTQTPSHQVTQMGQEVILRCVPISNHLYFYWYRQILGQKVEFLVSFYNNEISEKSEIFDDQFSVERPDGSNFTLKIRSTKLEDSAMYFCASSGSGTVNREQYFGPGTRLTVT.

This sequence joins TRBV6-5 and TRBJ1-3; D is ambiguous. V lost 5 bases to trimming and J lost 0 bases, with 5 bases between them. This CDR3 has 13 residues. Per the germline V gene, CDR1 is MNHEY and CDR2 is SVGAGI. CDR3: CASSRDSGNTIYF. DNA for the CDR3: TGTGCCAGCAGTCGGGACTCTGGAAACACCATATATTTT.

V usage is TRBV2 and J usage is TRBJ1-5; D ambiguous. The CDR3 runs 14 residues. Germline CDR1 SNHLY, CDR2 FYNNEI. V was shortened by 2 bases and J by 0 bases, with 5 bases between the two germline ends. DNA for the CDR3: TGTGCCAGCAGTGAATCCTATAGCAATCAGCCCCAGCATTTT. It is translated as CASSESYSNQPQHF. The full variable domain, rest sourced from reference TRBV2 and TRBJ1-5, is EPEVTQTPSHQVTQMGQEVILRCVPISNHLYFYWYRQILGQKVEFLVSFYNNEISEKSEIFDDQFSVERPDGSNFTLKIRSTKLEDSAMYFCASSESYSNQPQHFGDGTRLSIL.